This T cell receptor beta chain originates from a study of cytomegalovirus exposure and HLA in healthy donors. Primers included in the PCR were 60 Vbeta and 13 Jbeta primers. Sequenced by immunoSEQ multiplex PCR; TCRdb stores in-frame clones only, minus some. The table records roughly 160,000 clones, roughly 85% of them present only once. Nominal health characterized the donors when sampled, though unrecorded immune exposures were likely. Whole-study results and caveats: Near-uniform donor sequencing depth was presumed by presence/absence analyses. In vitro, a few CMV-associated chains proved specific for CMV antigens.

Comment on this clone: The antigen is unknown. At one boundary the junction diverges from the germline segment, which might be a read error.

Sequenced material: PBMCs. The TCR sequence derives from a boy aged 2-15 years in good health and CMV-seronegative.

The CDR3 loop reads CASSLTVETKETQYF. CDR3 DNA: TGTGCTAGCAGCTTAACAGTCGAGACGAAAGAGACCCAGTACTTC. V and J are TRBV7-7 and TRBJ2-5; no clear D gene. The CDR3 contains 15 residues. In germline, CDR1 is SSHAT, CDR2 FNYEAQ (reference sequence).